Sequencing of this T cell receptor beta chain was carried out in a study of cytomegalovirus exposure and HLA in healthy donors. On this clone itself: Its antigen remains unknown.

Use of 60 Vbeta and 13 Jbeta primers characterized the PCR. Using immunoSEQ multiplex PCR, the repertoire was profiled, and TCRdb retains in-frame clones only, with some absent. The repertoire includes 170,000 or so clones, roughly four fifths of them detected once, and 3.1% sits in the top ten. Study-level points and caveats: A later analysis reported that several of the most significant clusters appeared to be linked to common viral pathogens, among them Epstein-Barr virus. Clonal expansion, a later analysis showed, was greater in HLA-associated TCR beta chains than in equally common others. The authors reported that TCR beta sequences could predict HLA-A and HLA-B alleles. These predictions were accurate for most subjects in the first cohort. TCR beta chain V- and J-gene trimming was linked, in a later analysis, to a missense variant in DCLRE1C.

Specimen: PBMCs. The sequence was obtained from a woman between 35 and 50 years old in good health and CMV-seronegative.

The CDR3, as DNA: TGTGCTAGTGGTTTGCTTCAGGGGCTCGAGCAGTACTTC. Its translation: CASGLLQGLEQYF. The genes are TRBV12-5 and TRBJ2-7; D is possibly TRBD1 (6 bases). The CDR3 length is 13 residues. Germline CDR1 and CDR2: LGHNT and FRNRAP. Trimming stripped 2 bases from V and 6 bases from J, with 11 bases between. Complete variable domain (other parts from reference TRBV12-5 and TRBJ2-7): DARVTQTPRHKVTEMGQEVTMRCQPILGHNTVFWYRQTMMQGLELLAYFRNRAPLDDSGMPKDRFSAEMPDATLATLKIQPSEPRDSAVYFCASGLLQGLEQYFGPGTRLTVT.